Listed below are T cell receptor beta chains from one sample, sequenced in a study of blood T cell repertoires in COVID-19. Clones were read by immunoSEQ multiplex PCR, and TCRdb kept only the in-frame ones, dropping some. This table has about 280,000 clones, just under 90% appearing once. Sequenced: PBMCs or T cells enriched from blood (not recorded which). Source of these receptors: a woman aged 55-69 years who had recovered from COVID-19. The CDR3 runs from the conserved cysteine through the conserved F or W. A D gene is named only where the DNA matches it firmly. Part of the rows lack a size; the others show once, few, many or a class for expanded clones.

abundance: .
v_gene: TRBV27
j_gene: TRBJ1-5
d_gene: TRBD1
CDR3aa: CASQGQGSNQPQHF
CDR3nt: TGTGCCAGCCAGGGACAGGGCAGCAATCAGCCCCAGCATTTT

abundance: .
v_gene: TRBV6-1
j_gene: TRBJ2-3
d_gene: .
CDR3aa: CASSGALARFADTQYF
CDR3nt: TGTGCCAGCAGTGGAGCACTAGCACGGTTTGCAGATACGCAGTATTTT

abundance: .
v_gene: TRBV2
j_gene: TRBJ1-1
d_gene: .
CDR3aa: CASTVGRTEAFF
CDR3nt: TGTGCCAGCACCGTGGGGAGAACTGAAGCTTTCTTT

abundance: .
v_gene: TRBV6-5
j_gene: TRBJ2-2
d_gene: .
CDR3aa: CASSYGNRAPGELFF
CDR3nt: TGTGCCAGCAGTTACGGAAACAGGGCCCCCGGGGAGCTGTTTTTT

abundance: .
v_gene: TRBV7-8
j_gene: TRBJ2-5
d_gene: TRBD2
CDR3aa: CASSLGGTRIGETQYF
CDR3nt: TGTGCCAGCAGCTTAGGTGGGACTAGGATCGGAGAGACCCAGTACTTC

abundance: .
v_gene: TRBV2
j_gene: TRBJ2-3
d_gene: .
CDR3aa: CASKQQDTDTQYF
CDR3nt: TGTGCCAGCAAACAACAGGACACAGATACGCAGTATTTT

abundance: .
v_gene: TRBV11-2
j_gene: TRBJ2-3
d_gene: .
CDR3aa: CASSPRQAPTDTQYF
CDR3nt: TGTGCCAGCAGCCCCCGACAGGCACCCACAGATACGCAGTATTTT

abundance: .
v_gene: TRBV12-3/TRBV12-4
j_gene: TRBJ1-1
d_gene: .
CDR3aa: CASSGQNLGAFF
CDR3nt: TGTGCCAGCAGCGGACAAAACTTGGGGGCTTTCTTT

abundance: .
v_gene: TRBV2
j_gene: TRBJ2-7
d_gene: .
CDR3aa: CASSVEREQYF
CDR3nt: TGTGCCAGCAGTGTAGAGCGCGAGCAGTACTTC

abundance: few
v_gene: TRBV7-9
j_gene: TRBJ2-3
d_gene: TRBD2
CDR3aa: CASSLAAGGTDTQYF
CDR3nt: TGTGCCAGCAGCTTAGCAGCGGGGGGTACAGATACGCAGTATTTT

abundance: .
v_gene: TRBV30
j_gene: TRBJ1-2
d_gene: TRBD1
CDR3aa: CAWKGTGGDGYTF
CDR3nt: TGTGCCTGGAAAGGGACAGGGGGCGACGGCTACACCTTC

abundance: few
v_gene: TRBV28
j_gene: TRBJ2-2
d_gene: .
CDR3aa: CASSSPGFTGELFF
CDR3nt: TGTGCCAGCAGTTCCCCAGGGTTTACCGGGGAGCTGTTTTTT